The clone carrying this T cell receptor (beta chain) has a single count. No antigen is known for it. This record comes from a study of long-term antiretroviral therapy in people with HIV. Sequencing relied on immunoSEQ assay v3.0, run at survey level. Some clones are missing from TCRdb's copy, which holds only in-frame ones; the method was immunoSEQ multiplex PCR. The sample has 20,000 to 30,000 clones, around 83% seen once; the top ten hold roughly 2.4%. General study results and limits: Neither ART adherence, viral resistance nor therapy changes were documented.

Trimming pared 5 bases from V and 0 bases from J, leaving 8 bases between. The CDR3 runs to 13 residues. Germline V gene sequence: CDR1 SGHDT, CDR2 YYEEEE. The chain employs TRBV5-6 and TRBJ1-1, with unresolved D. The material sequenced was unsorted PBMCs, taken 3 years after starting antiretroviral therapy. This TCR came from a man aged 45-65 years with HIV. The CDR3, as DNA: TGTGCCAGCAGAGTCTCTTTGAACACTGAAGCTTTCTTT. This codes for CASRVSLNTEAFF.